A selection of T cell receptor beta chains follows, all from one sample in a study of cytomegalovirus exposure and HLA in healthy donors. The repertoire was sequenced with immunoSEQ multiplex PCR; TCRdb's copy has only in-frame clones and lacks some. The repertoire includes 250,000 to 350,000 clones, 86% of them detected once, and around 3.7% sits in the top ten. Material for sequencing was PBMCs. The receptors originated from a man aged 40-49 years in good health and CMV-seropositive. Both conserved end residues are part of each CDR3. The order of the fields is D gene, J gene, clone size, V gene, CDR3 protein, CDR3 DNA. The D gene is left open where the match is weak. Not every row has a clone size; where given, it reads once, few, many or a size class.

>TRBD1|TRBJ2-2|-|TRBV2
CAVDREDTGELFF
TGTGCCGTGGACAGGGAGGACACCGGGGAGCTGTTTTTT
>TRBD2|TRBJ2-1|once|TRBV5-5
CASSALLPGGLAHYNEQFF
TGTGCCAGCAGCGCCCTCTTACCCGGAGGACTAGCGCATTACAATGAGCAGTTCTTC
>TRBD1|TRBJ2-7|-|TRBV6-5
CASRTDRGFDEQYF
TGTGCCAGCAGGACGGACAGGGGGTTTGACGAGCAGTACTTC
>-|TRBJ1-4|-|TRBV6-5
CASNPTGAGDEKLFF
TGTGCCAGCAACCCCACTGGGGCCGGCGATGAAAAACTGTTTTTT
>TRBD1|TRBJ1-5|-|TRBV18
CASSPGQGHQPQHF
TGTGCCAGCTCACCGGGACAGGGGCATCAGCCCCAGCATTTT
>-|TRBJ1-5|-|TRBV7-5
CARSPSAKHNQPQHF
TGTGCCAGAAGCCCCTCTGCAAAGCACAATCAGCCCCAGCATTTT
>TRBD2|TRBJ2-1|-|TRBV4-2
CASSQGVPSGSYEQFF
TGTGCCAGCAGCCAAGGAGTCCCTAGCGGGAGCTATGAGCAGTTCTTC
>-|TRBJ1-6|once|TRBV5-6
CASSFGRVSSPLHF
TGTGCCAGCAGCTTTGGGAGGGTTAGCTCACCCCTCCACTTT
>-|TRBJ2-7|few|TRBV7-9
CASSLTRSRIYEQYF
TGTGCCAGCAGCCTAACAAGGAGTCGTATCTACGAGCAGTACTTC
>-|TRBJ1-1|once|TRBV28
CASRLTVLKEAFF
TGTGCCAGCAGGCTGACAGTCCTAAAGGAAGCTTTCTTT
>TRBD2|TRBJ2-1|once|TRBV28
CASSLWGTSGKYNEQFF
TGTGCCAGCAGTTTATGGGGGACTAGCGGGAAGTACAATGAGCAGTTCTTC
>-|TRBJ1-3|-|TRBV5-6
CASTRVVSGNTIYF
TGTGCCAGCACCCGGGTAGTCTCTGGAAACACCATATATTTT
>-|TRBJ2-1|-|TRBV19
CASSPTGLQYNEQFF
TGTGCCAGTAGTCCGACCGGACTACAGTACAATGAGCAGTTCTTC